One and the same sample provided the 14 T cell receptor beta chains below, sequenced in a study of cytomegalovirus exposure and HLA in healthy donors (dated by TCRdb to 2016 to 2017). Preparation of the library involved the immunoSEQ multiplex PCR assay. A mixture of 60 forward primers for TCR Vbeta segments and 13 reverse primers for TCR Jbeta segments was used in the multiplex PCR. TCRdb re-hosts the immuneACCESS table, in-frame sequences only. Its copies lack some clones; in the studies checked, an unresolved V gene accounts for under half of them, and the cause for the rest is not known. The sample includes 200,000 to 250,000 clones, with 75% to 90% observed a single time. More than 0.6% of the sample belongs to the ten largest clones. The sample consisted of PBMCs. These receptors were taken from a boy younger than 10 in good health and CMV-seronegative.

The chain employs TRBV7-6 and TRBJ2-5; tentatively, D is TRBD1 (6 bases). V lost 5 bases, J lost 1 base, and 14 bases lay in between. Germline V gene sequence: CDR1 SGHVS, CDR2 FNYEAQ. This CDR3 is built from 15 residues. The CDR3 region has the DNA TGTGCCAGCAGCCCCACAGGGAACTTCCAAGAGACCCAGTACTTC. It codes for CASSPTGNFQETQYF.

This clone was picked up one time. The chain couples TRBV7-9 to TRBJ1-2; D is undetermined. V was shortened by 4 bases and J by 0 bases, with 6 bases between the two germline ends. CDR3 length equals 13 residues. Germline values: CDR1 SEHNR, CDR2 FQNEAQ (reference sequence). The DNA for the CDR3 is TGTGCCAGCAGCTCCGGGACTAACTATGGCTACACCTTC. Translating gives CASSSGTNYGYTF.

J is TRBJ2-1 and V is TRBV13; 8 nucleotides line up with TRBD2. The trim removed 4 bases at V and 7 bases at J, leaving 3 bases unmatched. Germline V gene lookup returns CDR1 PRHDT and CDR2 FYEKMQ (reference sequence). There are 13 residues in the CDR3. CDR3 sequence reads: CASSSRLANEQFF. The DNA of the CDR3 is TGTGCCAGCAGCTCTCGACTAGCGAATGAGCAGTTCTTC.

V is TRBV30 and J is TRBJ1-4, with D tentatively TRBD1 (5 bases). The germline V and J ends were trimmed by 0 bases and 7 bases, with 15 bases remaining between them. The germline V gene encodes CDR1 GTSNPN and CDR2 SVGIG (reference sequence). This CDR3 has 15 residues. For the CDR3, the DNA is TGTGCCTGGAGTGTATTCGACTGGGGGGGTGAAAAACTGTTTTTT. Translating it yields CAWSVFDWGGEKLFF.

The chain links TRBV19 to TRBJ1-1; TRBD1 agrees at 8 bases. Losses at the gene ends were 5 bases for V and 9 bases for J; bases not matched to a gene: 17. CDR3 length: 16 amino acids. Germline-derived CDR1 and CDR2 are LNHDA and SQIVND (reference sequence). CDR3 coding DNA: TGTGCCAGTAGTGCAAACCTCGGACAGGGCTTAAAGAAAGCTTTCTTT. The encoded protein is CASSANLGQGLKKAFF.

This clone was detected only a few times. This rearrangement joins TRBV6-1 to TRBJ1-6; TRBD1 aligns across 7 bases. The germline CDR1 and CDR2 sequences are MNHNS and SASEGT. V lost 2 bases and J lost 10; bases outside the gene matches: 8. CDR3 length equals 15 residues. This CDR3 is CASSELQGTRSPLHF. DNA of the CDR3: TGTGCCAGCAGTGAATTACAGGGGACGAGGTCACCCCTCCACTTT.

This sequence joins TRBV19 and TRBJ2-1; D might be TRBD2 (6 bases). CDR3 size: 13 residues. The germline V and J ends were trimmed by 6 bases and 8 bases, with 14 bases remaining between them. Germline-derived CDR1 and CDR2 are LNHDA and SQIVND (reference sequence). CDR3 DNA: TGTGCCAGTAGCTCAAGCGGGTTCGATGAGCAGTTCTTC. This encodes CASSSSGFDEQFF.

The genes are TRBV27 and TRBJ2-6; D call uncertain. Germline V gives CDR1 MNHEY, CDR2 SMNVEV (reference sequence). CDR3 length: 14 residues. V lost 6 bases, J lost 0 bases, and 6 bases lay in between. Written as DNA, the CDR3 is TGTGCCAGCAGATTTAGCTCTGGGGCCAACGTCCTGACTTTC. This encodes CASRFSSGANVLTF.

The J gene is TRBJ1-1, the V gene TRBV11-1; no clear D gene. V shed 4 bases and J shed 0 bases, with 9 bases lying between them. The CDR3 is made up of 14 amino acids. Germline CDR1 is SGHAT and CDR2 is FQDESV (reference sequence). The CDR3 loop reads CASSSLRMNTEAFF. The CDR3 DNA follows: TGTGCCAGCAGCTCCTTGCGCATGAACACTGAAGCTTTCTTT.

The CDR3 region has the DNA TGTGCCACCAGCAGGGGTTTGGCGGGAGGGCCACGTGACTACGAGCAGTACTTC. Its translation: CATSRGLAGGPRDYEQYF. The chain is built from TRBV15 and TRBJ2-7, with 9 positions matching TRBD2. Looked up from germline, CDR1 is LNHNV and CDR2 is YYDKDF (reference sequence). Trimming removed 3 bases from V and 3 bases from J; junction bases left unmatched: 15. The CDR3 spans 18 residues. Variable domain in full (rest from reference TRBV15 and TRBJ2-7): DAMVIQNPRYQVTQFGKPVTLSCSQTLNHNVMYWYQQKSSQAPKLLFHYYDKDFNNEADTPDNFQSRRPNTSFCFLDIRSPGLGDTAMYLCATSRGLAGGPRDYEQYFGPGTRLTVT.

CDR3 DNA sequence: TGTGCCAGTAGTATATCCCACAGGGGTGTATGGTACGAGCAGTACTTC. It encodes CASSISHRGVWYEQYF. The rearrangement joins TRBV19 to TRBJ2-7; 7 nucleotides agree with TRBD1. J lost 4 bases, V lost 2 bases, and 11 bases had no gene match. The CDR3 has 16 residues. From germline, CDR1 is LNHDA and CDR2 SQIVND (reference sequence).

V usage is TRBV4-2 and J usage is TRBJ2-5, with a tentative D call TRBD1 (5 bases). This CDR3 region has 13 residues. Looked up from germline, CDR1 is LGHNA and CDR2 is YNFKEQ. V lost 5 bases to trimming and J lost 0 bases, with 7 bases between them. CDR3 bases: TGTGCCAGCAGCGCAGGGAACCAAGAGACCCAGTACTTC. This sequence encodes CASSAGNQETQYF.

The J gene is TRBJ1-4, the V gene TRBV18; 7 bases fit TRBD1. Trimming at V came to 3 bases and at J to 7 bases, leaving 5 bases not matched to a gene. The CDR3 spans 14 residues. Germline CDR1 reads KGHSH; CDR2 reads LQKENI. The CDR3 region is CASSPDRAGEKLFF. The CDR3 bases are TGTGCCAGCTCACCTGACAGGGCAGGTGAAAAACTGTTTTTT.

About this clone itself: One end of the junction does not line up with germline, which may come from a read error. DNA for the CDR3: TGTGCCAGCAGTTTGACATTGAGCTCCTACCATGAGCAGTTCTTC. Its translation: CASSLTLSSYHEQFF. V and J are TRBV25-1 and TRBJ2-1; D is unresolved. This CDR3 region has 15 residues. Germline-derived CDR1 and CDR2 are MGHDK and SYGVNS.